This T cell receptor (beta chain) emerged from a study of control samples from healthy donors and cancer patients. CDR1 is SEHNR, CDR2 FQNEAQ, per germline (reference sequence). Trimming took 2 bases from V and 3 from J, leaving 10 bases between them. The CDR3 covers 14 residues. Data came from immunoSEQ multiplex PCR; TCRdb stores just in-frame clones and leaves some out. This sample has around 94,000 clones, with more than 85% found just once. The chain couples TRBV7-9 to TRBJ1-1; no reliable D call. Sequencing was carried out using blood. The TCR originated in a woman between 45 and 65 years old in good health. In DNA form, the CDR3 reads TGTGCCAGCAGCTTATTCCCGTCGGACACTGAAGCTTTCTTT. This encodes CASSLFPSDTEAFF.